The clone carrying this T cell receptor beta chain was seen many times. This sample was included in a study of T-cell memory formation after mild COVID-19. TCRdb reanalysed the 5' RACE reads using MiXCR and keeps one entry per CDR3 protein. The data show roughly 28,000 distinct CDR3 sequences, roughly 12% seen once. What was sequenced was PBMCs or a T cell subset sorted from them (not recorded which). The clonotype comes from an adult woman who had mild COVID-19 (a few samples of this study predate the infection). Cell type and time point are not known.

The CDR3 DNA sequence: TGTGCCAGCAGCCCCAGGACTAGCGGACTTTACGAGCAGTACTTC. This sequence encodes CASSPRTSGLYEQYF. The V call is TRBV7-6, the J call TRBJ2-7; TRBD2 matches at 10 bases. The germline V gene has CDR1 SGHVS and CDR2 FNYEAQ. V was pared by 5 bases and J by 4 bases, with 8 bases of the junction left unmatched. The CDR3 is made up of 15 amino acids.